This T cell receptor beta chain was recorded in a study of immune cell composition in non-small cell lung cancer. General study results and limits: Tumour-reactive clones were not shown to match dominant in vivo tumour clones. Adenocarcinomas with higher top tumour-associated clone frequency had more reactive TILs.

The germline V and J ends were trimmed by 5 bases and 1 base, with 11 bases remaining between them. This CDR3 contains 14 residues. The germline CDR1 and CDR2 sequences are MNHEY and SVGAGI. Normal lung was sampled as far from the tumour as possible, at least 3 cm. Clones were sequenced by immunoSEQ multiplex PCR, and TCRdb holds only the in-frame ones, with some missing. Here the sample spans 1,500 to 2,000 clones, about 85% being singletons. Concerning this clone itself: Its antigen is not identified.

Specimen: non-adjacent lung tissue. The V call is TRBV6-5, the J call TRBJ1-1; D might be TRBD1 (6 bases). This clonotype was obtained from a human donor with non-small cell lung cancer. CDR3 residues: CASSGRGANTEAFF. CDR3 in DNA: TGTGCCAGCAGTGGCAGGGGCGCGAACACTGAAGCTTTCTTT.